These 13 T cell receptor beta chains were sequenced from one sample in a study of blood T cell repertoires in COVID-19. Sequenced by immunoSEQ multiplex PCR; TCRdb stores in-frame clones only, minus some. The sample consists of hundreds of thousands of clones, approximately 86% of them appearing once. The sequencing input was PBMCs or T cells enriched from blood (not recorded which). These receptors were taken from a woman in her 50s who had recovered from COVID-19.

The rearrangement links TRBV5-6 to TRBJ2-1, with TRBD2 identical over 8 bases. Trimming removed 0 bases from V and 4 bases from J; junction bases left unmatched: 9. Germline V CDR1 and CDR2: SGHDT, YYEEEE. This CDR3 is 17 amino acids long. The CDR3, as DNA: TGTGCCAGCAGCTTGGGGGGTAGCGGGATAATTTACAATGAGCAGTTCTTC. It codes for CASSLGGSGIIYNEQFF.

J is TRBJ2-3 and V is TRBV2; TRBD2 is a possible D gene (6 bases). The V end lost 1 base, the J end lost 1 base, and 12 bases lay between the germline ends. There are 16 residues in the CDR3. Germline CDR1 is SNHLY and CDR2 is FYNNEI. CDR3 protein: CASSEEGRTGTDTQYF. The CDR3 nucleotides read TGTGCCAGCAGTGAAGAGGGGAGGACTGGCACAGATACGCAGTATTTT.

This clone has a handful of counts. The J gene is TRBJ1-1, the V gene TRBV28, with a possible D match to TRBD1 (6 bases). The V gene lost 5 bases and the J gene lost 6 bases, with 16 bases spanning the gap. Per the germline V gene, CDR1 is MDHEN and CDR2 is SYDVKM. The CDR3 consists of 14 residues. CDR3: CASSNRELTPEAFF. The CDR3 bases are TGTGCCAGCAGTAACAGGGAATTAACCCCTGAAGCTTTCTTT.

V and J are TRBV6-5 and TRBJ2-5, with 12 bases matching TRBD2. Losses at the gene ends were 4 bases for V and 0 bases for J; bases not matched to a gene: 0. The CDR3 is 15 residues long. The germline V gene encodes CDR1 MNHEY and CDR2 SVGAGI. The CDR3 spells CASSWTSGNQETQYF. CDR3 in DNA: TGTGCCAGCAGTTGGACTAGCGGGAACCAAGAGACCCAGTACTTC.

The CDR3 DNA reads as TGTGCCACCAGTGCTACAGTCACCGGGGAGCTGTTTTTT. The encoded protein is CATSATVTGELFF. The J gene is TRBJ2-2, the V gene TRBV24-1; D ambiguous. V lost 5 bases and J 4 bases, leaving 7 bases between the germline ends. The CDR3 has 13 amino acids. The germline gives CDR1 KGHDR, CDR2 SFDVKD.

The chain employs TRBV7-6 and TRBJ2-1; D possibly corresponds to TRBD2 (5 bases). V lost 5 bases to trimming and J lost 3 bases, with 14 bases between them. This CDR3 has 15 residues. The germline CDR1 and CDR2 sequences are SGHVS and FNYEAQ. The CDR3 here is CASSPSSGNYNEQFF. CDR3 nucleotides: TGTGCCAGCAGCCCCTCGTCGGGAAACTACAATGAGCAGTTCTTC.

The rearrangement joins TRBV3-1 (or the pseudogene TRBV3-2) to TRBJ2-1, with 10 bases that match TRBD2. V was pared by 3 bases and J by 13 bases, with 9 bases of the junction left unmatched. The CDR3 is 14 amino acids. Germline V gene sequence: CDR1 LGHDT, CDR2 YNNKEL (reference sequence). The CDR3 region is CASSHSSGRAFQFF. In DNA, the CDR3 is TGTGCCAGCAGCCATTCCAGCGGGAGGGCCTTTCAGTTCTTC.

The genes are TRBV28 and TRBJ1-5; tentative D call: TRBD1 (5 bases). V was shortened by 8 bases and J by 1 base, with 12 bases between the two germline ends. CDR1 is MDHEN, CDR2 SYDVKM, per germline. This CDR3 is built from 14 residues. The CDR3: CASGQGGSNQPQHF. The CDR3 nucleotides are TGTGCCAGCGGGCAGGGTGGAAGCAATCAGCCCCAGCATTTT.

This chain's CDR3 is CASSHARGGRGADTQYF. The CDR3 DNA reads as TGCGCCAGCAGCCACGCCCGCGGGGGGAGAGGGGCAGATACGCAGTATTTT. The gene calls are TRBV4-1 and TRBJ2-3, with TRBD2 identical over 8 bases. This CDR3 spans 17 amino acids. Trimming removed 3 bases from V and 4 bases from J; junction bases left unmatched: 12. CDR1 and CDR2 from the germline V gene are MGHRA and YSYEKL.

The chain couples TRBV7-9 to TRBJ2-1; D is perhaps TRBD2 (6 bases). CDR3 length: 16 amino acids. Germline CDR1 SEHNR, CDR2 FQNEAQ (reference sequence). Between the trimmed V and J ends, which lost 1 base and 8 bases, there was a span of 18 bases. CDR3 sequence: CASSLGGTPPADEQFF. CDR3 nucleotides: TGTGCCAGCAGCTTAGGTGGGACTCCACCGGCGGATGAGCAGTTCTTC. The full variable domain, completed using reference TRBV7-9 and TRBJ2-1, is DTGVSQNPRHKITKRGQNVTFRCDPISEHNRLYWYRQTLGQGPEFLTYFQNEAQLEKSRLLSDRFSAERPKGSFSTLEIQRTEQGDSAMYLCASSLGGTPPADEQFFGPGTRLTVL.

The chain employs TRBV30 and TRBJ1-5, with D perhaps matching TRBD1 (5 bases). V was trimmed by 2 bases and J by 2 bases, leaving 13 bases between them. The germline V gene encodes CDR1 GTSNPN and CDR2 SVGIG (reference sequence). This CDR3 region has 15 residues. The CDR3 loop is CAWSSWGPGNQPQHF. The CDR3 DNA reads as TGTGCCTGGAGTTCGTGGGGCCCGGGCAATCAGCCCCAGCATTTT.

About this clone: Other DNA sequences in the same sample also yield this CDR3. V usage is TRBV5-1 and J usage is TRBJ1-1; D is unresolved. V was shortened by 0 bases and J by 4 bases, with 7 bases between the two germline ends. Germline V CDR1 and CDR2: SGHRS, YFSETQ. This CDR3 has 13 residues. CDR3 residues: CASSLGSGTEAFF. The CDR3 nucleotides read TGCGCCAGCAGCTTGGGATCCGGCACTGAAGCTTTCTTT.

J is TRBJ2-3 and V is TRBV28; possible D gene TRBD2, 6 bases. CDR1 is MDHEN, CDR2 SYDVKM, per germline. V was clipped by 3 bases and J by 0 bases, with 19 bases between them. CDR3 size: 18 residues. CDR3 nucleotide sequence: TGTGCCAGCAGTTTTGGTGGAGGGCCGATCAGGAGCACAGATACGCAGTATTTT. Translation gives CASSFGGGPIRSTDTQYF.